This TCR beta chain stems from a study of response to subunit inactivated influenza vaccine. TCRdb reprocessed the RT-PCR reads with MiXCR, giving one entry per CDR3 protein. The sample lists over 450,000 distinct CDR3 sequences, roughly 13% seen once, with approximately 14% in the top ten. Study results and limitations: Each seasonal influenza vaccination recruits few new T cells, the authors suggested.

Per the germline V gene, CDR1 is MDHEN and CDR2 is SYDVKM. V lost 5 bases to trimming and J lost 1 base; unmatched junction nucleotides: 10. This CDR3 spans 16 amino acids. Comment on this clonotype: The antigen remains unidentified.

The sequence derives from a man aged 50 to 59 who received an inactivated influenza vaccine. The rearrangement links TRBV28 to TRBJ2-7; TRBD1 matches at 8 bases. The starting material was PBMCs from blood, obtained about 6 weeks after vaccination. This CDR3 is CASSLTWGQESYEQYF. In DNA form, the CDR3 reads TGTGCCAGCAGTCTGACCTGGGGACAGGAATCCTACGAGCAGTACTTC.